Listed below are T cell receptor beta chains from one sample, sequenced in a study of shared clonotypes between healthy human individuals. Clones were read by immunoSEQ multiplex PCR, and TCRdb kept only the in-frame ones, dropping some. The table has roughly 640,000 clones, approximately 97% seen once. The sequenced sample was naive CD4+ T cells sorted from blood. The source of these receptors is a woman under 40 in good health. CDR3s include the opening cysteine and the closing phenylalanine or tryptophan. A D gene is named only where the DNA matches it firmly. Only some rows state a clone size, as once, few, many or a class for expanded clones.

abundance	v_gene	d_gene	j_gene	len	CDR3nt	CDR3aa
once	TRBV28	TRBD1	TRBJ2-7	15	TGTGCCAGCAGTCTTCCGGGACAGGTGACGGGGGAGCAGTACTTC	CASSLPGQVTGEQYF
.	TRBV7-2	.	TRBJ1-1	14	TGTGCCAGCAGCTTACAGGGGCGCAGGACTGAAGCTTTCTTT	CASSLQGRRTEAFF
.	TRBV20-1	.	TRBJ2-5	10	TGCAGTGCTAGGATGGAGACCCAGTACTTC	CSARMETQYF
.	TRBV5-1	TRBD2	TRBJ2-5	13	TGCGCCAGCACGCCTAGCGGGATGGGAGAGCAGTACTTC	CASTPSGMGEQYF
.	TRBV2	.	TRBJ2-7	14	TGTGCCAGCAGTGAAGCGCTTAGCGGATACGAGCAGTACTTC	CASSEALSGYEQYF
.	TRBV5-4	.	TRBJ2-7	13	TGTGCCAGCAGCCGGGACCAGGGCTACGAGCAGTACTTC	CASSRDQGYEQYF
.	TRBV29-1	.	TRBJ1-1	12	TGCAGCGTTGTCACAGGTTCAACTGAAGCTTTCTTT	CSVVTGSTEAFF
.	TRBV9	.	TRBJ2-7	14	TGTGCCAGCAGCTCTGTTCCTCTCGGCCTGGAGCAGTACTTC	CASSSVPLGLEQYF
.	TRBV28	.	TRBJ2-7	13	TGTGCCAGCAGGAGGACGGGGGCCTACGAGCAGTACTTC	CASRRTGAYEQYF
.	TRBV27	.	TRBJ2-7	15	TGTGCCAGCAGTTCAGCCGGGAGAACATCCTACGAGCAGTACTTC	CASSSAGRTSYEQYF
.	TRBV7-9	TRBD2	TRBJ2-2	16	TGTGCCAGCAGCTTAGGTCTAGCGGGAGTTACCGGGGAGCTGTTTTTT	CASSLGLAGVTGELFF
.	TRBV5-8	TRBD2	TRBJ2-1	15	TGTGCCAGCAGTAGGCGGGGGAGCTCCTACAATGAGCAGTTCTTC	CASSRRGSSYNEQFF